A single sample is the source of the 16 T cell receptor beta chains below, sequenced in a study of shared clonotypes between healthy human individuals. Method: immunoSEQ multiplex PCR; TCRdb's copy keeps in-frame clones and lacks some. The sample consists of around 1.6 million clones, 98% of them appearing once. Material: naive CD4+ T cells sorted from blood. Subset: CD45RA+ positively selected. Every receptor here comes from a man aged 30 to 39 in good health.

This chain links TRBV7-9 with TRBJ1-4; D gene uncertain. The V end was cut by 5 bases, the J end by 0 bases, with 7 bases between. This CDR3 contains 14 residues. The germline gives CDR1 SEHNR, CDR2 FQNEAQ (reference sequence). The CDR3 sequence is CASSRPATNEKLFF. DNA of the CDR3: TGTGCCAGCAGCCGGCCTGCAACTAATGAAAAACTGTTTTTT.

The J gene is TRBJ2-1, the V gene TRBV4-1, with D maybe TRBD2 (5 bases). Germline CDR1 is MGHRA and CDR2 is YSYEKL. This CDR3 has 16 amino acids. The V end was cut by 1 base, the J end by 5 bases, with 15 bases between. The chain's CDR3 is CASSQVRGPKNNEQFF. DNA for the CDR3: TGCGCCAGCAGCCAAGTGCGCGGGCCGAAAAACAATGAGCAGTTCTTC.

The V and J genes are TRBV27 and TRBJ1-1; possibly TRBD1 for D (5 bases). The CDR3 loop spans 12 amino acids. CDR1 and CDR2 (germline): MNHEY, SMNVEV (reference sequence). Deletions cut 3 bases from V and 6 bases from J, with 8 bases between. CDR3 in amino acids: CASSFRGAEAFF. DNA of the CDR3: TGTGCCAGCAGTTTCCGGGGGGCTGAAGCTTTCTTT.

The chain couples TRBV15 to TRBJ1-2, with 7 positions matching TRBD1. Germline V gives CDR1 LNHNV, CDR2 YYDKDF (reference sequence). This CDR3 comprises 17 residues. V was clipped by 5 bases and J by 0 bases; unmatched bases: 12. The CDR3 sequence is CATSQTDRTLANYGYTF. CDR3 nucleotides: TGTGCCACCAGCCAGACGGACAGGACCTTAGCTAACTATGGCTACACCTTC.

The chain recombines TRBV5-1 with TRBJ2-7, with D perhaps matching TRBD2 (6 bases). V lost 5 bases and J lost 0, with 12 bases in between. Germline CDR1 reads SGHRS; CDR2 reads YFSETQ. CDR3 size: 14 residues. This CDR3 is CASSKTTSSYEQYF. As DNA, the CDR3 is TGCGCCAGCAGTAAAACGACTAGCTCCTACGAGCAGTACTTC.

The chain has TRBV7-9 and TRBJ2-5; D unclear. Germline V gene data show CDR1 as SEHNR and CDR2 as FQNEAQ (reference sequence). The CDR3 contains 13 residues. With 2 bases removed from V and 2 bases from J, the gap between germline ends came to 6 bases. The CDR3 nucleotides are TGTGCCAGCAGCTTACAACAACAAGAGACCCAGTACTTC. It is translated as CASSLQQQETQYF.

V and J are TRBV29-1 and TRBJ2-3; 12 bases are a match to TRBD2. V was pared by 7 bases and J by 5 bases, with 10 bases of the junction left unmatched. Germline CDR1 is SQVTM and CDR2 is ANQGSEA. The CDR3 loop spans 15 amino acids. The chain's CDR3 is CSDPTSGRGQDTQYF. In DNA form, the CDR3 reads TGCAGCGATCCGACTAGCGGGAGAGGACAAGATACGCAGTATTTT.

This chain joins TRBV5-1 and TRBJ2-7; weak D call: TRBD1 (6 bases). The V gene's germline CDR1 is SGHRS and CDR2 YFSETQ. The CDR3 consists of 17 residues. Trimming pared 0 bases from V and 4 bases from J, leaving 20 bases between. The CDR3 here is CASSLESPVRGEYEQYF. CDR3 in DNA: TGCGCCAGCAGCTTGGAGTCACCAGTCAGGGGCGAGTACGAGCAGTACTTC.

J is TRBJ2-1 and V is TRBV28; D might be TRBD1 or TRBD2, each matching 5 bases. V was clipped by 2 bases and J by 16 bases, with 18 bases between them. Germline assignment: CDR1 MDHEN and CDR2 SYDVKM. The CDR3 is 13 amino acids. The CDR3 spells CASSLLRGTIEFF. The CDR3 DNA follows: TGTGCCAGCAGTTTACTGAGGGGTACGATAGAATTCTTC.

The CDR3 DNA sequence: TGTGCCAGCAGCGCCGGGACAGGGGCTTGGGAGCAGTACTTC. This gives the protein CASSAGTGAWEQYF. The rearrangement uses TRBV5-4 and TRBJ2-7; 10 bases fit TRBD1. The CDR3 contains 14 residues. The V segment lost 4 bases and the J segment 7 bases; nucleotides outside the gene matches: 8. CDR1 is SGHNT and CDR2 is YYREEE in the germline V gene (reference sequence).

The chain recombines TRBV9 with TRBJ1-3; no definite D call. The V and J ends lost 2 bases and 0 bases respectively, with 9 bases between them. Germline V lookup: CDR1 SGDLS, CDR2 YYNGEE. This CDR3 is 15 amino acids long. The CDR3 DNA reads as TGTGCCAGCAGCGTCGACACTCGCTCTGGAAACACCATATATTTT. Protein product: CASSVDTRSGNTIYF.

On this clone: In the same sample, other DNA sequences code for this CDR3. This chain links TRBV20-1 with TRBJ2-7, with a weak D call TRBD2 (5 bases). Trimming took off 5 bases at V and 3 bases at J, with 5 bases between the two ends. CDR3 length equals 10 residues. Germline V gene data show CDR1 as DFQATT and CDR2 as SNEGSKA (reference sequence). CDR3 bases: TGCAGTGCTCGGGACTACGAGCAGTACTTC. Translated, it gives CSARDYEQYF.

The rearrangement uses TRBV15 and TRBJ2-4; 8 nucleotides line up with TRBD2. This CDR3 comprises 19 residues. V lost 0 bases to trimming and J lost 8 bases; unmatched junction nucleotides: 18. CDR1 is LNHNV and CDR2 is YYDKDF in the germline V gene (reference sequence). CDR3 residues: CATSRDVKRGQPRSDIQYF. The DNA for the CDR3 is TGTGCCACCAGCAGAGATGTAAAGCGGGGGCAACCCCGCTCGGACATTCAGTACTTC.

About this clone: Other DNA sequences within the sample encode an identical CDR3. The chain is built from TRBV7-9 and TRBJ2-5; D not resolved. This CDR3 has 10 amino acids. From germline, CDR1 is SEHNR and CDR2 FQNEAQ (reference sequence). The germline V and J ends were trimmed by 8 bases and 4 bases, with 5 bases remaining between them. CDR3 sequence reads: CASSGETQYF. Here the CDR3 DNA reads TGTGCCAGCTCCGGAGAGACCCAGTACTTC.

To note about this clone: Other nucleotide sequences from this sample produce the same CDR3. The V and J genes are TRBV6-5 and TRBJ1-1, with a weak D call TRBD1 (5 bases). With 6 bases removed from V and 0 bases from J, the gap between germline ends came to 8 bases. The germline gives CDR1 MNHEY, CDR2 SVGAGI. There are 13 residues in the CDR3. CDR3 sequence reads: CASSLTVNTEAFF. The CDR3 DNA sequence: TGTGCCAGCAGCCTGACAGTGAACACTGAAGCTTTCTTT.

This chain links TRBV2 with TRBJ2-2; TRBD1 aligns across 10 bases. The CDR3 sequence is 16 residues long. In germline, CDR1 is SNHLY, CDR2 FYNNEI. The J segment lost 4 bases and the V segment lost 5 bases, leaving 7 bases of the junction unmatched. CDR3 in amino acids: CASSKTGGEGTGELFF. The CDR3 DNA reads TGTGCCAGCAGTAAGACAGGGGGCGAAGGCACCGGGGAGCTGTTTTTT. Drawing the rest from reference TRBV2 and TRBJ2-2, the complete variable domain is EPEVTQTPSHQVTQMGQEVILRCVPISNHLYFYWYRQILGQKVEFLVSFYNNEISEKSEIFDDQFSVERPDGSNFTLKIRSTKLEDSAMYFCASSKTGGEGTGELFFGEGSRLTVL.